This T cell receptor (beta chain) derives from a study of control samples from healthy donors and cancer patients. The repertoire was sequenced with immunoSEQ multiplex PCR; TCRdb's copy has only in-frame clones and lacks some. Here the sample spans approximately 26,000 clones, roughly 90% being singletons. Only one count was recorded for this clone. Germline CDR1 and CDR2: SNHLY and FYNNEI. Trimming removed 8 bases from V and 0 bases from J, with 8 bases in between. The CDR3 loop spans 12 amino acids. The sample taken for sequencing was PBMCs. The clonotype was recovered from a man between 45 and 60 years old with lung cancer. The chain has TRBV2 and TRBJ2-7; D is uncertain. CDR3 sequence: CASVPYSYEQYF. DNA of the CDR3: TGTGCCAGCGTGCCGTACTCCTACGAGCAGTACTTC.